Described below is a single TCR beta chain sequence and its context. Trimming stripped 2 bases from V and 1 base from J, with 8 bases between. This CDR3 region has 14 residues. Germline values: CDR1 MNHEY, CDR2 SMNVEV (reference sequence). These data belong to a study of T cells after somatic rescue of genetic block. This table comes from immunoSEQ multiplex PCR, and its TCRdb copy is limited to in-frame clones, with some not included. The table includes tens of thousands of clones, approximately 90% detected once. The clonotype comes from a young woman. V usage is TRBV27 and J usage is TRBJ1-2; D unclear. The sequenced sample consisted of peripheral blood mononuclear cells (PBMCs). For the CDR3, the DNA is TGTGCCAGCAGTTTAAGATCTGGTAACTATGGCTACACCTTC. Translating gives CASSLRSGNYGYTF.